Below are 8 T cell receptor beta chains sequenced from a single sample in a study of blood T cell repertoires in COVID-19. Data came from immunoSEQ multiplex PCR; TCRdb stores just in-frame clones and leaves some out. The table lists 60,000 or so clones, roughly nine tenths of them singletons. The sequenced sample was peripheral blood. These receptors originate from a man in his fifties or sixties with acute or convalescent COVID-19.

The chain employs TRBV10-3 and TRBJ1-4; D perhaps matches TRBD1 (5 bases). The germline V and J ends were trimmed by 10 bases and 8 bases, with 17 bases remaining between them. This CDR3 has 13 amino acids. Looked up from germline, CDR1 is ENHRY and CDR2 is SYGVKD. As DNA, the CDR3 is TGTGCCACCTCTGGAGGGGCGGGGGAAAAACTGTTTTTT. Translating gives CATSGGAGEKLFF.

CDR3 in DNA: TGTGCCACCTCGGGGACAGGGGAAAAACTGTTTTTT. Translating it yields CATSGTGEKLFF. The chain recombines TRBV24-1 with TRBJ1-4; TRBD1 matches at 9 bases. V trimming: 9 bases; J trimming: 8 bases; junction bases outside the gene matches: 3. Germline V lookup: CDR1 KGHDR, CDR2 SFDVKD. The CDR3 sequence is 12 residues long.

The chain is built from TRBV5-4 and TRBJ1-3; 9 bases are a match to TRBD1. The CDR3 contains 16 residues. The V gene end was trimmed by 3 bases and the J gene end by 4 bases; junction bases not matched to a gene: 8. The germline CDR1 and CDR2 sequences are SGHNT and YYREEE (reference sequence). The CDR3 protein is CASSSLQGASGNTIYF. CDR3 coding DNA: TGTGCCAGCAGCTCTTTACAGGGGGCATCGGGAAACACCATATATTTT.

The chain joins TRBV27 to TRBJ2-1; 10 bases fit TRBD1. J was trimmed by 7 bases and V by 7 bases; bases with no gene match: 4. Germline CDR1 reads MNHEY; CDR2 reads SMNVEV (reference sequence). The CDR3 consists of 13 residues. The CDR3 loop is CASMTGGKNEQFF. In DNA, the CDR3 is TGTGCCAGCATGACAGGGGGCAAAAATGAGCAGTTCTTC.

CDR3 nucleotide sequence: TGTGCCAGCAGTTACGGGGGGAGGGAGCTGTTTTTT. Its protein is CASSYGGRELFF. The chain links TRBV6-5 to TRBJ2-2, with D perhaps matching TRBD2 (6 bases). Trimming removed 2 bases at V and 9 bases at J, with 7 bases between. Per germline, CDR1 MNHEY and CDR2 SVGAGI. The CDR3 has 12 residues.

The gene calls are TRBV6-4 and TRBJ1-1; TRBD1 matches at 8 bases. Trimming cost V 0 bases and J 1 base; bases outside gene matches: 4. The length of the CDR3 is 16 residues. Germline lookup yields CDR1 MRHNA and CDR2 SNTAGT. The CDR3 sequence: CASSDSQGAWNTEAFF. The CDR3 nucleotides read TGTGCCAGCAGTGACTCCCAGGGGGCATGGAACACTGAAGCTTTCTTT.

This clone was observed a handful of times. The rearrangement joins TRBV14 to TRBJ1-2, with 9 bases lining up with TRBD1. Per germline, CDR1 SGHDN and CDR2 FVKESK. V lost 4 bases to trimming and J lost 7 bases; unmatched junction nucleotides: 10. This CDR3 is 15 amino acids long. The CDR3 region has the DNA TGTGCCAGCAGCCGCCGAGGGACAGGGTCTGGTGGCTACACCTTC. It encodes CASSRRGTGSGGYTF.

The rearrangement links TRBV6-6 to TRBJ2-1; 10 bases map to TRBD2. The V segment lost 7 bases and the J segment 2 bases; nucleotides outside the gene matches: 8. From germline, CDR1 is MNHNY and CDR2 SVGAGI (reference sequence). There are 16 residues in the CDR3. The CDR3 reads CASNLAGARTYNEQFF. CDR3 nucleotide sequence: TGTGCCAGCAATCTAGCGGGGGCCAGAACCTACAATGAGCAGTTCTTC.